One sample yielded the 8 T cell receptor beta chains listed below, sequenced in a study of T cell responses to AZD1222 COVID-19 vaccine. Generated by immunoSEQ multiplex PCR, the TCRdb table keeps only in-frame clones and is missing some. The sample contains under 100,000 clones, about 86% of which appear only once. Sample: peripheral blood, taken on day 0 of AZD1222 vaccination. All receptors come from an adult in good health.

This clone was observed a few times. This chain uses TRBV3-1 (or the pseudogene TRBV3-2) with TRBJ2-7, with TRBD2 as a possible D gene (5 bases). CDR1 LGHDT and CDR2 YNNKEL come from the germline V gene (reference sequence). The CDR3 totals 14 residues. V was shortened by 4 bases and J by 0 bases, with 10 bases between the two germline ends. CDR3 amino acids: CASSRGKHSYEQYF. Here the CDR3 DNA reads TGTGCCAGCAGCCGAGGGAAGCACTCCTACGAGCAGTACTTC.

The rearrangement links TRBV12-3 or TRBV12-4 to TRBJ1-3, with TRBD1 as a possible D gene (5 bases). This CDR3 comprises 11 residues. The CDR3 reads CAGGAGNTIYF. The CDR3 nucleotides are TGTGCGGGGGGGGCTGGAAACACCATATATTTT.

The V call is TRBV5-1, the J call TRBJ2-1; 11 bases are shared with TRBD2. The CDR3 consists of 16 residues. CDR1 and CDR2 (germline): SGHRS, YFSETQ. The V gene end was trimmed by 0 bases and the J gene end by 9 bases; junction bases not matched to a gene: 8. The CDR3 protein is CASSLAVTSGTFEQFF. The DNA for the CDR3 is TGCGCCAGCAGCTTGGCCGTGACTAGCGGGACCTTTGAGCAGTTCTTC. Using reference TRBV5-1 and TRBJ2-1 for the parts outside the CDR3, the full variable domain is KAGVTQTPRYLIKTRGQQVTLSCSPISGHRSVSWYQQTPGQGLQFLFEYFSETQRNKGNFPGRFSGRQFSNSRSEMNVSTLELGDSALYLCASSLAVTSGTFEQFFGPGTRLTVL.

The V and J genes are TRBV7-3 and TRBJ2-1; tentatively, D is TRBD2 (5 bases). The CDR3 runs to 13 residues. Germline V CDR1 and CDR2: SGHTA, FQGTGA. V was clipped by 5 bases and J by 10 bases, with 15 bases between them. The CDR3 DNA is TGTGCCAGCAGCCCGACTGGAGGACGGGAGCAGTTCTTC. Protein product: CASSPTGGREQFF.

The rearrangement joins TRBV2 to TRBJ2-1, with D perhaps being TRBD1 or TRBD2 (7 bases each). The V end lost 7 bases, the J end lost 5 bases, and 18 bases lay between the germline ends. The CDR3 contains 15 residues. Germline lookup yields CDR1 SNHLY and CDR2 FYNNEI. The CDR3 reads CASTGGQGVNNEQFF. The CDR3 nucleotides read TGTGCCAGCACCGGGGGGCAGGGGGTCAACAATGAGCAGTTCTTC.

The V gene is TRBV14, the J gene TRBJ1-2; the D gene is possibly TRBD1 (6 bases). Trimming stripped 2 bases from V and 7 bases from J, with 17 bases between. The germline V gene has CDR1 SGHDN and CDR2 FVKESK. This CDR3 spans 15 amino acids. CDR3 DNA: TGTGCCAGCAGCCAATTGATTTGGGACACGCTTGGCTACACCTTC. As protein: CASSQLIWDTLGYTF.

The CDR3 DNA is TGTGCCAGCAGTTCCCTGGTTGGGGCCAACGTCCTGACTTTC. Its protein is CASSSLVGANVLTF. The chain couples TRBV28 to TRBJ2-6; D is unresolved. Trimming took off 4 bases at V and 3 bases at J, with 7 bases between the two ends. Germline assignment: CDR1 MDHEN and CDR2 SYDVKM. The CDR3 is 14 residues long.

This sequence joins TRBV5-1 and TRBJ1-4, with 7 positions matching TRBD1. CDR1 SGHRS and CDR2 YFSETQ come from the germline V gene. CDR3 length: 16 amino acids. The J segment lost 5 bases and the V segment lost 0 bases, leaving 7 bases of the junction unmatched. CDR3 amino acids: CASSLGRTGENEKLFF. CDR3 bases: TGCGCCAGCAGCTTGGGGCGGACAGGCGAGAATGAAAAACTGTTTTTT. The entire variable domain, with the rest obtained from reference TRBV5-1 and TRBJ1-4, is as follows: KAGVTQTPRYLIKTRGQQVTLSCSPISGHRSVSWYQQTPGQGLQFLFEYFSETQRNKGNFPGRFSGRQFSNSRSEMNVSTLELGDSALYLCASSLGRTGENEKLFFGSGTQLSVL.